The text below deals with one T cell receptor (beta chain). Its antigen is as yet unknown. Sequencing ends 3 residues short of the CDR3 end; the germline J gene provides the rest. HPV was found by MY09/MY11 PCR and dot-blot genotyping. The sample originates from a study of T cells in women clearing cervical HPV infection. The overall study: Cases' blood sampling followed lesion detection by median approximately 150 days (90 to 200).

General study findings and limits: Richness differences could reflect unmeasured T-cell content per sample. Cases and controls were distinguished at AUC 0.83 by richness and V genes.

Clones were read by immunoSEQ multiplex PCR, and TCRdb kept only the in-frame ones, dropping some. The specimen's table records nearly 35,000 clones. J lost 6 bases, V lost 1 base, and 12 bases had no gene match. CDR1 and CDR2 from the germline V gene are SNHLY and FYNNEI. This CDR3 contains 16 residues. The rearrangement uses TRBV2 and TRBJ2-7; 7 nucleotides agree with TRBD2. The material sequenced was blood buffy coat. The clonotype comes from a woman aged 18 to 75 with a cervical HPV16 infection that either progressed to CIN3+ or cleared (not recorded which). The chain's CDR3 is CASSEGGGGWMVEQYF. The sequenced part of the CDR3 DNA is TGTGCCAGCAGTGAAGGGGGGGGAGGTTGGATGGTCGAG.